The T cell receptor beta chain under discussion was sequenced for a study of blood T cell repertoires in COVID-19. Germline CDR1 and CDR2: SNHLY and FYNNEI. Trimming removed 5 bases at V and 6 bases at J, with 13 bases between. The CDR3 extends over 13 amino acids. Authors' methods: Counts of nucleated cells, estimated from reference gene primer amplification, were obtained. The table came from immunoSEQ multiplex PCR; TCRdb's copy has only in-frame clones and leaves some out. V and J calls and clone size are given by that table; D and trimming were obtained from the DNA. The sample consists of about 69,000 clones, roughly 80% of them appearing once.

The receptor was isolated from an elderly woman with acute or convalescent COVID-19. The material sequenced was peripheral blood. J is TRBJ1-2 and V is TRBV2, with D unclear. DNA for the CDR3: TGTGCCAGCAGTCAGGACTTTCCGGATGGCTACACCTTC. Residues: CASSQDFPDGYTF.